This is a list of T cell receptor beta chains from one sample in a study of T cells expressing NK-cell markers. Reanalyzing the 5' RACE reads, TCRdb keeps one entry per CDR3 protein, without DNA. The sample has 440,000 or so distinct CDR3 sequences, and its top ten clones hold less than 7.5%. Sequencing was done on a sample of blood T cells: a sorted CD56 or NKG2C T cell subset, CD4+ or CD8+ T cells, or bulk PBMC T cells (not recorded which). The source of these receptors is a woman aged 18 to 75 in good health. The CDR3 runs from the conserved cysteine through the conserved F or W.

J gene	V gene	CDR3 protein
TRBJ2-1	TRBV20-1	CSATLAGGFNYNEQFF
TRBJ1-4	TRBV6-2/TRBV6-3	CASGRSVSTNEKLFF
TRBJ1-6	TRBV4-3	CASSQDRGLRNSPLHF
TRBJ1-2	TRBV12-3/TRBV12-4	CASSFGTGALGGYTF
TRBJ2-5	TRBV13	CASSWRLAGGSIQYF
TRBJ1-2	TRBV6-1	CASSGAENSGYTF
TRBJ2-4	TRBV5-6	CASSSGLAAKNIQYF
TRBJ2-5	TRBV4-2	CASSQGQKETQYF
TRBJ1-1	TRBV7-9	CASSAGTGIEAFF
TRBJ2-7	TRBV6-1	CASSELPGVNYEQYF
TRBJ2-3	TRBV10-3	CAASGGGSTDTQYF
TRBJ1-5	TRBV12-3/TRBV12-4	CASSPQGAVQPQHF
TRBJ2-3	TRBV7-2	CASSLAMRGGPRDTQYF
TRBJ1-2	TRBV28	CASSPGGQMNRYGYTF
TRBJ2-1	TRBV20-1	CSAPVSGAGEQFF
TRBJ2-6	TRBV7-3	CASSLLVGGGEHVGANVLTF
TRBJ2-1	TRBV19	CASKGGQGMKEQFF
TRBJ2-1	TRBV12-3/TRBV12-4	CASSYRAGGPYNEQFF
TRBJ2-7	TRBV12-3/TRBV12-4	CASNHRGSDEQYF
TRBJ2-3	TRBV4-3	CASSRGLAGVDTQYF
TRBJ2-5	TRBV4-1	CASSHYDRDQETQYF
TRBJ2-7	TRBV20-1	CSARDLAALDF
TRBJ1-2	TRBV7-9	CASSLERDAITNYGYTF